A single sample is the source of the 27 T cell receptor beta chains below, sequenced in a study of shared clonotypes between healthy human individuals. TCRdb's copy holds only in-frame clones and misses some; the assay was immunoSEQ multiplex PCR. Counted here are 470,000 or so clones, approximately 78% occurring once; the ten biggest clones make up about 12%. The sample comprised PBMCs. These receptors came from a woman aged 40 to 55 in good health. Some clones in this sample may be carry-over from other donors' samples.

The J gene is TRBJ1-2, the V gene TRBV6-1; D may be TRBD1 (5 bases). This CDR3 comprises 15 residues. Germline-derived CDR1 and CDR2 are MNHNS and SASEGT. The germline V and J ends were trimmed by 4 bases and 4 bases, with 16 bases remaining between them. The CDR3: CASSASWGEAYGYTF. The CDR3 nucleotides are TGTGCCAGCAGTGCCTCATGGGGGGAAGCCTATGGCTACACCTTC.

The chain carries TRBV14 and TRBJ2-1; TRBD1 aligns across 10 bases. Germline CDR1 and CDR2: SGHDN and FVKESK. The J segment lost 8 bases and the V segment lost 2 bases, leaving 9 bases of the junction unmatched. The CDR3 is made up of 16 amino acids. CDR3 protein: CASSQTGTGASDEQFF. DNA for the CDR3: TGTGCCAGCAGCCAAACCGGGACAGGGGCGTCTGATGAGCAGTTCTTC.

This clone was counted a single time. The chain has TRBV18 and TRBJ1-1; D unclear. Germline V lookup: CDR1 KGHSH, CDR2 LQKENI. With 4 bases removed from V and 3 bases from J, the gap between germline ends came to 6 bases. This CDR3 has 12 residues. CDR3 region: CASSHRDTEAFF. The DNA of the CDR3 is TGTGCCAGCTCACACCGGGACACTGAAGCTTTCTTT.

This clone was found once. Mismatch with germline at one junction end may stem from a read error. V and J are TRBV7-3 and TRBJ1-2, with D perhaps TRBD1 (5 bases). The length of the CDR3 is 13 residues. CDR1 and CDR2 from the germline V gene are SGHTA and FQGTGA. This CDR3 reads CASSLNQGEGCTF. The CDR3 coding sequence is TGTGCCAGCAGCTTAAATCAGGGTGAAGGCTGCACCTTC.

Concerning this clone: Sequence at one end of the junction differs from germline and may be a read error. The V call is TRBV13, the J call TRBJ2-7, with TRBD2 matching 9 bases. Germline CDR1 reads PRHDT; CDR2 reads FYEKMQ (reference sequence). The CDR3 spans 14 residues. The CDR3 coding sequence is TGTGCCAGCAGCCTAGGACTAGCGTCTTACGAGCAGTACTTC. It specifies CASSLGLASYEQYF.

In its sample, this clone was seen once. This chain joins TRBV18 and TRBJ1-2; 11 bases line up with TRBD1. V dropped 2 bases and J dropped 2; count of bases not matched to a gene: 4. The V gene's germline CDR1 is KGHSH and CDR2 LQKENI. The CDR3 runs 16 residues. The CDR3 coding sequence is TGTGCCAGCTCACCATCCGGGACAGGGGGAAACTATGGCTACACCTTC. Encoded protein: CASSPSGTGGNYGYTF.

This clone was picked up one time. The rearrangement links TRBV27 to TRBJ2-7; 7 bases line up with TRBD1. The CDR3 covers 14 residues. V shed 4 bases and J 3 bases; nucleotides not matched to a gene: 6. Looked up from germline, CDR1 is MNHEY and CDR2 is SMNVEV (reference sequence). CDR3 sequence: CASSYGTDNYEQYF. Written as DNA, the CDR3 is TGTGCCAGCAGTTACGGGACAGATAACTACGAGCAGTACTTC.

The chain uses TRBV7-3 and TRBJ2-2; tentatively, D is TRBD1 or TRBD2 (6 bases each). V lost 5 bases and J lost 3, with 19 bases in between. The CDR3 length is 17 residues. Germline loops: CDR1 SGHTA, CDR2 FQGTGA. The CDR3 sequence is CASSPSPTRGDTGELFF. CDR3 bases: TGTGCCAGCAGCCCCTCCCCTACTAGGGGGGACACCGGGGAGCTGTTTTTT.

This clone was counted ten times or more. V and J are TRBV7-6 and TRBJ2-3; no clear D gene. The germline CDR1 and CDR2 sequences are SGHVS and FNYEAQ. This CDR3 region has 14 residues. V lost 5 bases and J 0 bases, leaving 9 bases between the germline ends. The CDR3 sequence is CASSPGTSTDTQYF. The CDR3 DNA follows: TGTGCCAGCAGCCCAGGTACTAGCACAGATACGCAGTATTTT.

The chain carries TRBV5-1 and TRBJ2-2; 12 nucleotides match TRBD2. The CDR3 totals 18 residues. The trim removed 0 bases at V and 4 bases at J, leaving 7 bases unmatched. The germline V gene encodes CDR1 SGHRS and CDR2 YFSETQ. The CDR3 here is CASSLARLAGDGTGELFF. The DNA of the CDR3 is TGCGCCAGCAGCTTGGCAAGACTAGCGGGAGATGGCACCGGGGAGCTGTTTTTT.

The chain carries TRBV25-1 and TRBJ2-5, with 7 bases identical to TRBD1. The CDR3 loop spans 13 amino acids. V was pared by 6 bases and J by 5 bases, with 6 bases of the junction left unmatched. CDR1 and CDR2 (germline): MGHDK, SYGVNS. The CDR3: CASRQTGVETQYF. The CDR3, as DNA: TGTGCCAGCAGGCAAACAGGGGTTGAGACCCAGTACTTC.

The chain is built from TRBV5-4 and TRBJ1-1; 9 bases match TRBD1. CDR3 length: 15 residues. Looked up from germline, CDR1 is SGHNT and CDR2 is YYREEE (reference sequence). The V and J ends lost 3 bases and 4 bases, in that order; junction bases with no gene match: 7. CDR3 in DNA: TGTGCCAGCAGCTGGTCACAGGGGGCGAGCACTGAAGCTTTCTTT. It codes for CASSWSQGASTEAFF.

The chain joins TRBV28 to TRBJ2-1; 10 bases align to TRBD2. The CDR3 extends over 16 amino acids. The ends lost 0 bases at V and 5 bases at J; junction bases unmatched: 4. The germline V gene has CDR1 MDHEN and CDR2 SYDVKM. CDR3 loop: CASSLWLAGDHNEQFF. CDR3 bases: TGTGCCAGCAGTTTATGGCTAGCGGGGGACCACAATGAGCAGTTCTTC.

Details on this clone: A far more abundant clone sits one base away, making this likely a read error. The CDR3 here is CAWSADSYNEQFF. The CDR3 DNA reads as TGTGCCTGGAGTGCGGACAGCTACAATGAGCAGTTCTTC. This chain connects TRBV30 to TRBJ2-1, with D possibly TRBD1 on 6 matching bases. The CDR3 consists of 13 residues. Germline assignment: CDR1 GTSNPN and CDR2 SVGIG (reference sequence). With 1 base removed from V and 3 bases from J, the gap between germline ends came to 7 bases.

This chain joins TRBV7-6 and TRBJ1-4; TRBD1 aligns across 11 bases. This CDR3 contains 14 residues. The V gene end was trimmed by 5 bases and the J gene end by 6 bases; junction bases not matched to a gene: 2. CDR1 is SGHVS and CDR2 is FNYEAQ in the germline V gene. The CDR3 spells CASSRDRGYEKLFF. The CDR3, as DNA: TGTGCCAGCAGCCGGGACAGGGGGTATGAAAAACTGTTTTTT. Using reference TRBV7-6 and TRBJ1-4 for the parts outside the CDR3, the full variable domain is GAGVSQSPRYKVTKRGQDVALRCDPISGHVSLYWYRQALGQGPEFLTYFNYEAQQDKSGLPNDRFSAERPEGSISTLTIQRTEQRDSAMYRCASSRDRGYEKLFFGSGTQLSVL.

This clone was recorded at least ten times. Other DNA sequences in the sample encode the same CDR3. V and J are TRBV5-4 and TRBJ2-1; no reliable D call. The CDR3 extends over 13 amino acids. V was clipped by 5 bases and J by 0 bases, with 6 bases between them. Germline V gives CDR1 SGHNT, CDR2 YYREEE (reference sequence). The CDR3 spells CASRLDSYNEQFF. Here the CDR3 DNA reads TGTGCCAGCAGGCTAGACTCCTACAATGAGCAGTTCTTC.

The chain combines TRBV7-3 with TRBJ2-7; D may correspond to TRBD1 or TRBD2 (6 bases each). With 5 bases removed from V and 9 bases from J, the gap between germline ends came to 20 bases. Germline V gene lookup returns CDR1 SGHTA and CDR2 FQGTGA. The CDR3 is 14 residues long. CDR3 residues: CASSPRGATSGQYF. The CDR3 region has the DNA TGTGCCAGCAGCCCGAGGGGGGCCACCTCAGGGCAGTACTTC.

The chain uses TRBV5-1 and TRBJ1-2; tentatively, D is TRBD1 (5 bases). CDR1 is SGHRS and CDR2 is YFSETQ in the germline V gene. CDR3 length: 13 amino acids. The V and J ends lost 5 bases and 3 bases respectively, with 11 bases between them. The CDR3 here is CASRPSTDYGYTF. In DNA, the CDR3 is TGCGCCAGCAGACCATCGACAGACTATGGCTACACCTTC.

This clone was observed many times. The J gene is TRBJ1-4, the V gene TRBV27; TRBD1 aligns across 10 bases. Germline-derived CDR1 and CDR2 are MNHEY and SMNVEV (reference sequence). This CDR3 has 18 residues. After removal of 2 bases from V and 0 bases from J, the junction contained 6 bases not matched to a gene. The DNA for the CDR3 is TGTGCCAGCAGTTTAGGAGGGACAGGGGCCTCAACTAATGAAAAACTGTTTTTT. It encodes CASSLGGTGASTNEKLFF.

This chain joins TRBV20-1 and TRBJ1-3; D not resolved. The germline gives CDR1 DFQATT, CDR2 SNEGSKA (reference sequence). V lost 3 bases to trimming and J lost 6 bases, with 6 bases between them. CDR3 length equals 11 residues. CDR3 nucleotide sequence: TGCAGTGCTAGTGGGGAAAACACCATATATTTT. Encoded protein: CSASGENTIYF.

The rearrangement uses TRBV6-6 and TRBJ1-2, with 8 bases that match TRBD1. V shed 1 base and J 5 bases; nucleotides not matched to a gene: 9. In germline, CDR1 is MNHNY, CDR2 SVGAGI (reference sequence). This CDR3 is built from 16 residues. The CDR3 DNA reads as TGTGCCAGCAGTTACTGGGACAGGAACATTGGGTATGGCTACACCTTC. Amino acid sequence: CASSYWDRNIGYGYTF.

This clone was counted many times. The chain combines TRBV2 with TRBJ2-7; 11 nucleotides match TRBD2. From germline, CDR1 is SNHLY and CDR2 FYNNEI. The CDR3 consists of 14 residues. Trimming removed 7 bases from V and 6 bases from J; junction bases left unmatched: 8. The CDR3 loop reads CASIRLAGMGEQYF. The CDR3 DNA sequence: TGTGCCAGCATTAGACTAGCGGGAATGGGCGAGCAGTACTTC.

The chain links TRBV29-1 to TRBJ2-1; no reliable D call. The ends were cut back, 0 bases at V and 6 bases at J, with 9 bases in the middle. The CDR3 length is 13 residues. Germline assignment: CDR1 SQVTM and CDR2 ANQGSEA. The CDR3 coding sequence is TGCAGCGTTGAAGATCGGGTAGGCAATGAGCAGTTCTTC. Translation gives CSVEDRVGNEQFF.

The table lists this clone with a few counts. CDR3 sequence (DNA): TGTGCCAGCAGCAGGAATGGTGGTGAAAAACTGTTTTTT. Protein product: CASSRNGGEKLFF. The chain has TRBV5-5 and TRBJ1-4; D remains ambiguous. Per the germline V gene, CDR1 is SGHKS and CDR2 is YYEKEE (reference sequence). Trimming pared 4 bases from V and 7 bases from J, leaving 11 bases between. This CDR3 has 13 residues. Variable domain in full (rest from reference TRBV5-5 and TRBJ1-4): DAGVTQSPTHLIKTRGQQVTLRCSPISGHKSVSWYQQVLGQGPQFIFQYYEKEERGRGNFPDRFSARQFPNYSSELNVNALLLGDSALYLCASSRNGGEKLFFGSGTQLSVL.

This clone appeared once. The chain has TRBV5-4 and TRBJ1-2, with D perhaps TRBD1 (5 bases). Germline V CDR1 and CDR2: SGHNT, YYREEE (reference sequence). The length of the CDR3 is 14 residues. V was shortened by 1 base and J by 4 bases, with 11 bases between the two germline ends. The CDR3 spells CASSLTGTLYGYTF. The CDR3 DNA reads TGTGCCAGCAGCTTGACGGGGACCCTCTATGGCTACACCTTC.

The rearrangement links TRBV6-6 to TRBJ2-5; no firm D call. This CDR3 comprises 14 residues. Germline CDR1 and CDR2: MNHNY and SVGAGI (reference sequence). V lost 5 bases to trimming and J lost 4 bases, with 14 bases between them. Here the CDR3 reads CASSPPQERETQYF. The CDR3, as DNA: TGTGCCAGCAGTCCTCCTCAGGAAAGAGAGACCCAGTACTTC.

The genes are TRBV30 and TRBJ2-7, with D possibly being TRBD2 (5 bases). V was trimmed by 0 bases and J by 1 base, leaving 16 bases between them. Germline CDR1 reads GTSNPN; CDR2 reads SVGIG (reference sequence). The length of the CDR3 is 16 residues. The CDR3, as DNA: TGTGCCTGGAGTGTGGGCTTGGCGGGTTCTTCCTACGAGCAGTACTTC. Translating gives CAWSVGLAGSSYEQYF. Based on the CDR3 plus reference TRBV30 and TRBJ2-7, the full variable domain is SQTIHQWPATLVQPVGSPLSLECTVEGTSNPNLYWYRQAAGRGLQLLFYSVGIGQISSEVPQNLSASRPQDRQFILSSKKLLLSDSGFYLCAWSVGLAGSSYEQYFGPGTRLTVT.